This paragraph reports one T cell receptor (beta chain). Its specificity is unknown. These data originate in a study of response to subunit inactivated influenza vaccine. The CDR3 extends over 14 amino acids. Trimming pared 1 base from V and 8 bases from J, leaving 15 bases between. The germline gives CDR1 SGHRS, CDR2 YFSETQ. MiXCR was run by TCRdb on the RT-PCR reads, yielding one entry per CDR3 protein. The sample shows a few hundred thousand distinct CDR3 sequences, approximately 15% of them seen only once. Regarding the study as a whole: That few new T cells are recruited by each seasonal influenza vaccination was the authors' suggestion.

The V and J genes are TRBV5-1 and TRBJ1-2; weak D call: TRBD1 (6 bases). The sequence was collected from a man aged 45-65 years who received an inactivated influenza vaccine. The starting material was PBMCs from blood, obtained 11 to 12 days after vaccination. The CDR3 nucleotides read TGCGCCAGCAGCTTGACGGACAGCTCTGGGGGCTACACCTTC. Translated, it gives CASSLTDSSGGYTF. The full variable domain, in which reference TRBV5-1 and TRBJ1-2 provide the parts outside the CDR3, is KAGVTQTPRYLIKTRGQQVTLSCSPISGHRSVSWYQQTPGQGLQFLFEYFSETQRNKGNFPGRFSGRQFSNSRSEMNVSTLELGDSALYLCASSLTDSSGGYTFGSGTRLTVV.